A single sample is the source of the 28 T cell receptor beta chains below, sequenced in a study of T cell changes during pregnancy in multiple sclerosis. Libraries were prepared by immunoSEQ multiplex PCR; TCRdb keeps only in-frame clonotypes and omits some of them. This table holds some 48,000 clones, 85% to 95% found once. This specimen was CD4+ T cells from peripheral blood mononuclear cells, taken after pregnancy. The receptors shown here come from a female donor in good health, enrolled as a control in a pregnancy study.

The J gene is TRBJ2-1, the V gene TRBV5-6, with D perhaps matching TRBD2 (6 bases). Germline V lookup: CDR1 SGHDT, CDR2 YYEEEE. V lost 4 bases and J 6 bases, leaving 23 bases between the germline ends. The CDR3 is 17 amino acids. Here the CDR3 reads CASSLSGDRLGINEQFF. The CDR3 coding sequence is TGTGCCAGCAGCCTCTCAGGTGACCGACTAGGGATCAATGAGCAGTTCTTC.

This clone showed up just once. CDR3 DNA: TGTGCCAGCAGCTCCGGTTCCCTCTCTGGAAACACCATATATTTT. The encoded protein is CASSSGSLSGNTIYF. The chain combines TRBV5-4 with TRBJ1-3; D remains ambiguous. Trimming shortened V by 3 bases and J by 0 bases, and 10 bases separated the two germline ends. The CDR3 sequence is 15 residues long. CDR1 is SGHNT, CDR2 YYREEE, per germline (reference sequence).

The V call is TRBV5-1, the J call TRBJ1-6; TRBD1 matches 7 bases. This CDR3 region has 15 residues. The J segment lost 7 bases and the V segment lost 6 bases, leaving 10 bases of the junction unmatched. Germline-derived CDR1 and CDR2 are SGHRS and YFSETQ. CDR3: CASTPGGTENSPLHF. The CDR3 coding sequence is TGCGCCAGCACCCCGGGTGGGACAGAGAATTCACCCCTCCACTTT.

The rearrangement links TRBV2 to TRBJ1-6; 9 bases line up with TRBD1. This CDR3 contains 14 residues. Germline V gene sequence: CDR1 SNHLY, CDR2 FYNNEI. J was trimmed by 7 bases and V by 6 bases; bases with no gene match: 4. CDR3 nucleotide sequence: TGTGCCAGCAGAGCCGGGACAGGGAATTCACCCCTCCACTTT. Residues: CASRAGTGNSPLHF.

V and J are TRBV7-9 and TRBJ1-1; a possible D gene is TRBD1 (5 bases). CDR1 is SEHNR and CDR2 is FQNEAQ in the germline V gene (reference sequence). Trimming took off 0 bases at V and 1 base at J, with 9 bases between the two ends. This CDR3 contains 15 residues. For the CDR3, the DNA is TGTGCCAGCAGCTTAGCGGGGCAGGGGAACACTGAAGCTTTCTTT. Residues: CASSLAGQGNTEAFF.

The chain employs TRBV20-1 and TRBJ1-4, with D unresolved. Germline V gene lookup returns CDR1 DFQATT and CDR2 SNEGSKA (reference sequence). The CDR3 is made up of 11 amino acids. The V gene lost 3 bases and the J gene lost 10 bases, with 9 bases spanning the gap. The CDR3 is CSASGRVKLFF. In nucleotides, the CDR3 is TGCAGTGCTAGCGGCCGGGTAAAACTGTTTTTT.

Written as DNA, the CDR3 is TGTGCCAGTAGCCCCGGAGGGGGCCGCACAGATACGCAGTATTTT. This encodes CASSPGGGRTDTQYF. The chain combines TRBV19 with TRBJ2-3; a weak D match, TRBD1 (7 bases). V gave up 6 bases and J gave up 1 base, with 14 bases separating them. Germline V gene lookup returns CDR1 LNHDA and CDR2 SQIVND (reference sequence). The CDR3 consists of 15 residues.

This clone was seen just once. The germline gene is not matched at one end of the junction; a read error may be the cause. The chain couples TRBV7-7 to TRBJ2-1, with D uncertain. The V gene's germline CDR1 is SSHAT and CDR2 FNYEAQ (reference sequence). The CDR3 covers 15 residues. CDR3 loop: CASRKTGSSYNEQFF. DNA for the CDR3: TGTGCTAGCAGAAAAACGGGTAGCTCCTACAATGAGCAGTTCTTC.

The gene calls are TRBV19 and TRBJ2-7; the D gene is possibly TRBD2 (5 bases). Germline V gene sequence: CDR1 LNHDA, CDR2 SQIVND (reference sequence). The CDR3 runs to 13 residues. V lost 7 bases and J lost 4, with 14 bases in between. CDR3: CASKRTPGYEQYF. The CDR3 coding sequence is TGTGCCAGTAAACGGACCCCGGGGTACGAGCAGTACTTC.

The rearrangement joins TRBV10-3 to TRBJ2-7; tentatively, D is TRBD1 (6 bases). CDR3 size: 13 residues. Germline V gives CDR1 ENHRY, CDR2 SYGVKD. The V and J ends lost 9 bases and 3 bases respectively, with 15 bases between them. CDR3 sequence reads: CAIRQATHYEQYF. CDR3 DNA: TGTGCCATTAGACAGGCCACCCACTACGAGCAGTACTTC.

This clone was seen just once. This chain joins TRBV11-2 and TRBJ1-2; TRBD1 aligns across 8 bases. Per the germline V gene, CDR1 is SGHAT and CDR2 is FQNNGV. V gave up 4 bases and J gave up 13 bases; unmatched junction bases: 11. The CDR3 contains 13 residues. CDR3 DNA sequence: TGTGCCAGCAGCTGGGGGACAGGTATGACGAGCACCTTC. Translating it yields CASSWGTGMTSTF.

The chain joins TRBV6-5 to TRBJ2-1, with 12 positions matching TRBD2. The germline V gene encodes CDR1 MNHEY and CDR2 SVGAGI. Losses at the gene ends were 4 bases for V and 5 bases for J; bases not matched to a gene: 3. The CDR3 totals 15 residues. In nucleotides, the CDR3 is TGTGCCAGCAGTTCCCGGACTAGCGGGAACAATGAGCAGTTCTTC. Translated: CASSSRTSGNNEQFF.

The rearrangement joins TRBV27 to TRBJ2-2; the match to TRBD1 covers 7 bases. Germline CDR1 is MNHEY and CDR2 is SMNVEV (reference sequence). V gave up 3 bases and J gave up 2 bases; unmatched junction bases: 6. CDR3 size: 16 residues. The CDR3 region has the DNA TGTGCCAGCAGTTTCGGTTCAGGGGGTAACACCGGGGAGCTGTTTTTT. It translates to CASSFGSGGNTGELFF.

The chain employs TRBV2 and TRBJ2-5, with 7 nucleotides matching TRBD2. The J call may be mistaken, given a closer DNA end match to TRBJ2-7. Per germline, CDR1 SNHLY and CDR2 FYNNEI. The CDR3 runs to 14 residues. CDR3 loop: CASRVPGRAYEQYF. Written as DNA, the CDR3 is TGTGCCAGCAGGGTACCAGGGAGGGCCTACGAGCAGTACTTC.

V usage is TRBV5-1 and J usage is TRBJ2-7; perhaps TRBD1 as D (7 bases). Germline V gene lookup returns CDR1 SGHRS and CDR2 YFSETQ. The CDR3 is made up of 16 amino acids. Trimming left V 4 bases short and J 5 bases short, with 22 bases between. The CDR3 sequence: CASSAGGTAWINEQYF. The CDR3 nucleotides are TGCGCCAGCAGCGCCGGAGGGACAGCGTGGATCAACGAGCAGTACTTC.

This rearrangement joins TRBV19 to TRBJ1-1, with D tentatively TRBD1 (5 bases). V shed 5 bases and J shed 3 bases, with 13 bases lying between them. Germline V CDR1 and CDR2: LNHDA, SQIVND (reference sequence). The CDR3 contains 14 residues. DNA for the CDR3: TGTGCCAGTAGTTCTGGGGCGGTGTACACTGAAGCTTTCTTT. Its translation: CASSSGAVYTEAFF.

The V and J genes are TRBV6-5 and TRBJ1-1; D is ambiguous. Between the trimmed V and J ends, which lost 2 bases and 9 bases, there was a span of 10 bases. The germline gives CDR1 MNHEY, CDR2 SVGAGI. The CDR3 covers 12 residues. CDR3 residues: CASSYMGSQAFF. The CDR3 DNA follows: TGTGCCAGCAGTTACATGGGCTCCCAAGCTTTCTTT.

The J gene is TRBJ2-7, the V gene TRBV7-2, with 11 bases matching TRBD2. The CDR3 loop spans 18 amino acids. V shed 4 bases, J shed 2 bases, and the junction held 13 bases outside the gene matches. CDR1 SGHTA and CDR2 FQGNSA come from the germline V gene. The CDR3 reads CASSSWLAGGPRPYEQYF. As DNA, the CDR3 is TGTGCCAGCAGCTCGTGGTTAGCGGGGGGGCCAAGACCCTACGAGCAGTACTTC.

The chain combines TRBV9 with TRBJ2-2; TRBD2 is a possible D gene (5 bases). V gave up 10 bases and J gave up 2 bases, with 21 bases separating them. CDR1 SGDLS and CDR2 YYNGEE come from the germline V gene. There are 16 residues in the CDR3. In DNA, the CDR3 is TGTGCCCTGGAGGTCTTGGAAGCGCCTAACACCGGGGAGCTGTTTTTT. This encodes CALEVLEAPNTGELFF.

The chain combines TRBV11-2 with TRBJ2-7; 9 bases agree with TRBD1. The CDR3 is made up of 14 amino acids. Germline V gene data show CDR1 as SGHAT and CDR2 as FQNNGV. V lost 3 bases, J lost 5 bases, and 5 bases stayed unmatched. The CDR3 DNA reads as TGTGCCAGCAGCTTGCGGACAGGGGTTGACGAGCAGTACTTC. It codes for CASSLRTGVDEQYF. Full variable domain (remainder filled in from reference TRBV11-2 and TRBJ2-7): EAGVAQSPRYKIIEKRQSVAFWCNPISGHATLYWYQQILGQGPKLLIQFQNNGVVDDSQLPKDRFSAERLKGVDSTLKIQPAKLEDSAVYLCASSLRTGVDEQYFGPGTRLTVT.

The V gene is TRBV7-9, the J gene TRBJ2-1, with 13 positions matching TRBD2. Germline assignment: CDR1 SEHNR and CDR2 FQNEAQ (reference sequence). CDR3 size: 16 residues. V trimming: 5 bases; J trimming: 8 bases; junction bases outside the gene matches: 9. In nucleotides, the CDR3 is TGTGCCAGCAGCCCTGGGACTAGCGGGATTATATATGAGCAGTTCTTC. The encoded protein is CASSPGTSGIIYEQFF. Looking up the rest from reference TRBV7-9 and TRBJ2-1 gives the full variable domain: DTGVSQNPRHKITKRGQNVTFRCDPISEHNRLYWYRQTLGQGPEFLTYFQNEAQLEKSRLLSDRFSAERPKGSFSTLEIQRTEQGDSAMYLCASSPGTSGIIYEQFFGPGTRLTVL.

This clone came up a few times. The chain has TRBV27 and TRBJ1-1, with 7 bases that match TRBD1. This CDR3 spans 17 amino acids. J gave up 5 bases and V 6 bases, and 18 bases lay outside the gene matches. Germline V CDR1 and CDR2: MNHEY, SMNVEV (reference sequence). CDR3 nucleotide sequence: TGTGCCAGCAGCCTATCGGGACAGCCACGATTTAGGACTGAAGCTTTCTTT. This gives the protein CASSLSGQPRFRTEAFF.

The CDR3 DNA is TGTGCCAGCAGATGGCGGGACGCTCTCACCGGGGAGCTGTTTTTT. This codes for CASRWRDALTGELFF. The rearrangement joins TRBV6-1 to TRBJ2-2; D might be TRBD2 (6 bases). V gave up 6 bases and J gave up 4 bases, with 15 bases separating them. The length of the CDR3 is 15 residues. Germline V gene sequence: CDR1 MNHNS, CDR2 SASEGT.

CDR3 region: CASSIRLARETQYF. Here the CDR3 DNA reads TGTGCCAGTAGTATTCGACTAGCGAGGGAGACCCAGTACTTC. The rearrangement links TRBV19 to TRBJ2-5, with 8 bases aligning to TRBD2. The V gene end was trimmed by 3 bases and the J gene end by 5 bases; junction bases not matched to a gene: 5. The CDR3 is 14 amino acids. Germline assignment: CDR1 LNHDA and CDR2 SQIVND (reference sequence).

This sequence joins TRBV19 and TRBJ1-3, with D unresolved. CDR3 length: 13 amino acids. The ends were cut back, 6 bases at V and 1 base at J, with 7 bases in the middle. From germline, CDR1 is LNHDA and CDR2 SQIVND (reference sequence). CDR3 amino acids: CASSLLSGNTIYF. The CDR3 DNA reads TGTGCCAGTAGCCTTTTATCTGGAAACACCATATATTTT.

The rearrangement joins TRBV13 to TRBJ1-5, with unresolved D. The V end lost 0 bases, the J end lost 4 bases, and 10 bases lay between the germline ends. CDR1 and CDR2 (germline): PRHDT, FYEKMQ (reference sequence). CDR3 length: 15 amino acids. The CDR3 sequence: CASSLGGPGNQPQHF. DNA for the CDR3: TGTGCCAGCAGCTTAGGTGGGCCGGGGAATCAGCCCCAGCATTTT. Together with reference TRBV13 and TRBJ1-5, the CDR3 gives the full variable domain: AAGVIQSPRHLIKEKRETATLKCYPIPRHDTVYWYQQGPGQDPQFLISFYEKMQSDKGSIPDRFSAQQFSDYHSELNMSSLELGDSALYFCASSLGGPGNQPQHFGDGTRLSIL.

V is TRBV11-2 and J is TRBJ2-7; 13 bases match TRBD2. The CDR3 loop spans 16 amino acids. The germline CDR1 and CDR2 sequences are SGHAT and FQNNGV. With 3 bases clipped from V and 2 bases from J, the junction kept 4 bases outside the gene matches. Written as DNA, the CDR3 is TGTGCCAGCAGCTTTACTAGCGGGGGGGTACCCTACGAGCAGTACTTC. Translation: CASSFTSGGVPYEQYF.

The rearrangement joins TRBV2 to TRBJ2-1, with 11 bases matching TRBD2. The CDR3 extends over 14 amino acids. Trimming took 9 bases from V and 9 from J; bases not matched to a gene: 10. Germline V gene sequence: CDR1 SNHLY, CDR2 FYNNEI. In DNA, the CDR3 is TGTGCCAGGGGGGTACTAGCGGGGGAGGGTGAGCAGTTCTTC. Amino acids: CARGVLAGEGEQFF.